This T cell receptor beta chain is drawn from a study of blood T cell repertoires in COVID-19. On the study more broadly: The United States, Italy and Spain supplied acute and convalescent COVID-19 samples. T cells, B-cell-depleted T cells, or PBMCs supplied cDNA or gDNA.

In the study's own analysis: Estimation of nucleated cell counts relied on the amplification of reference gene primers. Repertoires were generated with immunoSEQ multiplex PCR, while TCRdb's copy carries only in-frame clones and drops some. That table gives V, J and clone size, and the DNA gave D and trimming. The table lists 250,000 to 300,000 clones, 90% of them singletons, with approximately 6% in the top ten. Looked up from germline, CDR1 is SGHDN and CDR2 is FVKESK. Trimming removed 7 bases at V and 7 bases at J, with 22 bases between. The CDR3 has 16 amino acids. Those enrolled in Seattle joined during active infection and were followed longitudinally afterward.

The TCR comes from a woman between 50 and 59 years old with COVID-19, enrolled during active disease. What was sequenced was peripheral blood. The chain joins TRBV14 to TRBJ2-2; tentatively, D is TRBD2 (6 bases). CDR3 residues: CASNHQGLGGFGELFF. The CDR3 coding sequence is TGTGCCAGCAACCACCAAGGATTGGGAGGATTCGGGGAGCTGTTTTTT. Using reference TRBV14 and TRBJ2-2 for the parts outside the CDR3, the full variable domain is EAGVTQFPSHSVIEKGQTVTLRCDPISGHDNLYWYRRVMGKEIKFLLHFVKESKQDESGMPNNRFLAERTGGTYSTLKVQPAELEDSGVYFCASNHQGLGGFGELFFGEGSRLTVL.